A single sample gave rise to the 14 T cell receptor beta chains below, sequenced in a study of radiotherapy plus CTLA-4 blockade in lung cancer (dated by TCRdb to between 2018 and 2020). Library construction relied on the immunoSEQ multiplex PCR assay. The table comes from immuneACCESS by way of TCRdb, which keeps in-frame sequences with V and J called. Part of the clones is missing from these tables; in studies checked, under half for an unresolved V gene and the rest for unknown reasons. A total of 55,000 to 65,000 clones appear in this sample, around 77% of them only once. The ten biggest clones cover about 3.1% of the sample. The sequences come from peripheral blood, collected from a patient treated with radiotherapy plus ipilimumab. These TCRs come from a human donor with non-small cell lung cancer who had a complete response to radiotherapy plus ipilimumab.

V is TRBV18 and J is TRBJ2-5; D is unresolved. The J call may be faulty, since TRBJ2-7 better matches the DNA end. Germline CDR1 is KGHSH and CDR2 is LQKENI. The CDR3 is 16 residues long. CDR3 bases: TGTGCCAGCTCACCGTCCAATTCGCCGACAAATAACGAGCAGTACTTC. Its translation is CASSPSNSPTNNEQYF.

The CDR3 coding sequence is TGTGCATCGGGACTAAGCTACGAGCAGTACTTC. Translated: CASGLSYEQYF. The V and J genes are TRBV6-6 and TRBJ2-7; TRBD2 agrees at 7 bases. Germline V CDR1 and CDR2: MNHNY, SVGAGI (reference sequence). The length of the CDR3 is 11 residues.

This rearrangement joins TRBV6-5 to TRBJ1-1; possibly TRBD1 for D (6 bases). Germline V lookup: CDR1 MNHEY, CDR2 SVGAGI. Trimming took 6 bases from V and 2 from J, leaving 13 bases between them. The CDR3 is 14 amino acids. The CDR3 nucleotides read TGTGCCAGCAGAGAGACAGGAATTAACACTGAAGCTTTCTTT. This sequence encodes CASRETGINTEAFF.

The V gene is TRBV6-1, the J gene TRBJ2-7, with TRBD1 as a possible D gene (5 bases). Germline lookup yields CDR1 MNHNS and CDR2 SASEGT. The CDR3 runs to 14 residues. The V end lost 2 bases, the J end lost 0 bases, and 8 bases lay between the germline ends. The CDR3 sequence is CASSEMGRSYEQYF. The CDR3 region has the DNA TGTGCCAGCAGTGAAATGGGGCGCTCCTACGAGCAGTACTTC.

This clone appeared a few times. The chain carries TRBV10-3 and TRBJ1-1, with 7 bases that match TRBD1. This CDR3 has 14 residues. Germline V CDR1 and CDR2: ENHRY, SYGVKD. V lost 4 bases and J lost 5; bases outside the gene matches: 7. CDR3 amino acids: CAISAGRQGTEAFF. For the CDR3, the DNA is TGTGCCATCAGTGCCGGGCGACAGGGAACTGAAGCTTTCTTT.

This clone ranks as medium-sized. The CDR3, as DNA: TGTGCCAGCAGTAGAAAACAGGTCGTCAATGAAAAACTGTTTTTT. Its protein is CASSRKQVVNEKLFF. The chain employs TRBV28 and TRBJ1-4, with a tentative D call TRBD1 (5 bases). CDR1 MDHEN and CDR2 SYDVKM come from the germline V gene. Trimming shortened V by 5 bases and J by 5 bases, and 15 bases separated the two germline ends. This CDR3 spans 15 amino acids.

V and J are TRBV7-2 and TRBJ1-4; D gene unclear. The ends were cut back, 2 bases at V and 0 bases at J, with 10 bases in the middle. CDR1 and CDR2 from the germline V gene are SGHTA and FQGNSA. The CDR3 is made up of 16 amino acids. The CDR3, as DNA: TGTGCCAGCAGCTTACAATACGGTGCAACTAATGAAAAACTGTTTTTT. Translating it yields CASSLQYGATNEKLFF.

The rearrangement links TRBV30 to TRBJ2-7, with 11 bases aligning to TRBD1. The CDR3 totals 15 residues. The germline CDR1 and CDR2 sequences are GTSNPN and SVGIG (reference sequence). V was clipped by 0 bases and J by 3 bases; unmatched bases: 4. CDR3 region: CAWSVYGTGGYEQYF. CDR3 coding DNA: TGTGCCTGGAGTGTATACGGGACAGGGGGCTACGAGCAGTACTTC.

V gene TRBV6-1 combines with J gene TRBJ1-1, with 10 bases identical to TRBD1. From germline, CDR1 is MNHNS and CDR2 SASEGT. The CDR3 is 15 residues long. V dropped 4 bases and J dropped 5; count of bases not matched to a gene: 7. CDR3 loop: CASSAQDRGGTEAFF. The CDR3 DNA follows: TGTGCCAGCAGTGCCCAGGACAGGGGGGGGACTGAAGCTTTCTTT.

The chain carries TRBV25-1 and TRBJ2-3, with D possibly matching TRBD2 (6 bases). CDR1 MGHDK and CDR2 SYGVNS come from the germline V gene. V was cut by 6 bases and J by 5 bases, with 15 bases left in between. The CDR3 runs to 14 residues. This CDR3 reads CASSRLEWEDTQYF. DNA of the CDR3: TGTGCCAGCAGCCGACTAGAGTGGGAAGATACGCAGTATTTT. Drawing the rest from reference TRBV25-1 and TRBJ2-3, the complete variable domain is EADIYQTPRYLVIGTGKKITLECSQTMGHDKMYWYQQDPGMELHLIHYSYGVNSTEKGDLSSESTVSRIRTEHFPLTLESARPSHTSQYLCASSRLEWEDTQYFGPGTRLTVL.

The J gene is TRBJ1-5, the V gene TRBV4-3, with D perhaps TRBD1 (6 bases). The CDR3 is 13 amino acids. The germline CDR1 and CDR2 sequences are LGHNA and YSLEER. V dropped 0 bases and J dropped 7 bases, with 7 bases sitting between them. The CDR3 sequence is CASSQETGQPQHF. For the CDR3, the DNA is TGCGCCAGCAGCCAAGAAACAGGGCAGCCCCAGCATTTT.

The chain couples TRBV19 to TRBJ2-1, with a possible D match to TRBD2 (5 bases). Germline lookup yields CDR1 LNHDA and CDR2 SQIVND (reference sequence). The CDR3 is made up of 15 amino acids. The V gene lost 3 bases and the J gene lost 1 base, with 10 bases spanning the gap. CDR3 DNA: TGTGCCAGTAGTATTTACGGGGAGTCCTACAATGAGCAGTTCTTC. It codes for CASSIYGESYNEQFF.

The J gene is TRBJ2-1, the V gene TRBV7-9, with 15 bases aligning to TRBD2. V trimming: 5 bases; J trimming: 9 bases; junction bases outside the gene matches: 5. From germline, CDR1 is SEHNR and CDR2 FQNEAQ (reference sequence). This CDR3 region has 15 residues. CDR3 protein: CASSTGLAGGPEQFF. The DNA for the CDR3 is TGTGCCAGCAGCACCGGACTAGCGGGAGGGCCTGAGCAGTTCTTC.

J is TRBJ2-7 and V is TRBV5-5; D may be TRBD1 (5 bases). CDR1 is SGHKS, CDR2 YYEKEE, per germline (reference sequence). V was shortened by 4 bases and J by 5 bases, with 13 bases between the two germline ends. The CDR3 consists of 13 residues. This CDR3 is CASSLGRVHEQYF. In nucleotides, the CDR3 is TGTGCCAGCAGCCTGGGCAGGGTGCACGAGCAGTACTTC.